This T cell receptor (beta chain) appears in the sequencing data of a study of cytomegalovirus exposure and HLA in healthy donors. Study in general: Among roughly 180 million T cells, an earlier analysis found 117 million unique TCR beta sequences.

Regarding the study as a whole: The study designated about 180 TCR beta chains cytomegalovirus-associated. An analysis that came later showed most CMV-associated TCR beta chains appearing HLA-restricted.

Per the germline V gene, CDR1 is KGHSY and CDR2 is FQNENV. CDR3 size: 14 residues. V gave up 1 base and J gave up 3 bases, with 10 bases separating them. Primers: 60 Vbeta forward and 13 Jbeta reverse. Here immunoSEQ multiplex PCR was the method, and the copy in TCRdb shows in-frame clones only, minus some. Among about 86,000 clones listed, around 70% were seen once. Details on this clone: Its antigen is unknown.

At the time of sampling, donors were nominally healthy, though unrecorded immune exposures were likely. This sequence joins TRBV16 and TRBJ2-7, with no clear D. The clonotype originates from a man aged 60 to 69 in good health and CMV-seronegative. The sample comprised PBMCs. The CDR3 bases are TGTGCCAGCAGCCAATTTGAGAGATACTACGAGCAGTACTTC. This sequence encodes CASSQFERYYEQYF.